The 21 T cell receptor beta chains reported below all come from one sample, sequenced in a study of blood T cells in healthy people across ages. Alongside a J-beta primer mix, a sample-barcoded 5' primer served in a second PCR lasting roughly 7 to 11 cycles. TCRdb re-analysed the 5' RACE reads in MiXCR, keeping a single row per CDR3 protein. The sample yields about 620,000 distinct CDR3 sequences, about 51% seen once. Sequenced: blood. The receptors derive from a woman aged 80 or older in good health.

In this sample, this clonotype turned up a few times. This chain uses TRBV20-1 with TRBJ2-7; D perhaps matches TRBD1 (6 bases). V was clipped by 6 bases and J by 0 bases, with 27 bases between them. The CDR3 is made up of 18 amino acids. Germline CDR1 is DFQATT and CDR2 is SNEGSKA (reference sequence). The CDR3 region has the DNA TGCAGTGCACCAACTCGGCCAGGGGCCCCACTCAGCTCCTACGAGCAGTACTTC. Its translation: CSAPTRPGAPLSSYEQYF.

The chain carries TRBV19 and TRBJ2-1; 14 bases align to TRBD2. The J segment lost 7 bases and the V segment lost 6 bases, leaving 17 bases of the junction unmatched. Germline V CDR1 and CDR2: LNHDA, SQIVND (reference sequence). The CDR3 covers 19 residues. The CDR3 here is CASSKGTSGRSLSKNEQFF. CDR3 in DNA: TGTGCCAGTAGCAAGGGGACTAGCGGGAGAAGTTTGAGTAAGAATGAGCAGTTCTTC.

This clonotype turned up a few times. This chain uses TRBV6-5 with TRBJ2-1; 9 nucleotides match TRBD2. From germline, CDR1 is MNHEY and CDR2 SVGAGI. The length of the CDR3 is 15 residues. V lost 6 bases, J lost 2 bases, and 5 bases stayed unmatched. The CDR3 coding sequence is TGTGCCAGCAGCCTTAGCGGGGGTACCTACAATGAGCAGTTCTTC. Protein: CASSLSGGTYNEQFF.

The rearrangement joins TRBV29-1 to TRBJ2-3; D call uncertain. Between the trimmed V and J ends, which lost 4 bases and 4 bases, there was a span of 12 bases. The CDR3 spans 13 residues. The germline V gene encodes CDR1 SQVTM and CDR2 ANQGSEA. The CDR3 protein is CSVVFVVADTQYF. For the CDR3, the DNA is TGCAGCGTTGTTTTTGTGGTCGCAGATACGCAGTATTTT.

V and J are TRBV6-5 and TRBJ2-4, with a tentative D call TRBD1 (5 bases). V lost 5 bases and J 13 bases, leaving 15 bases between the germline ends. The CDR3 consists of 12 residues. Germline lookup yields CDR1 MNHEY and CDR2 SVGAGI. The DNA for the CDR3 is TGTGCCAGCAGTGTCCCGCAGGGTGAGCAGTACTTC. This codes for CASSVPQGEQYF.

The rearrangement joins TRBV7-9 to TRBJ2-6; TRBD1 or TRBD2 may be the D gene (6 bases each). The CDR3 consists of 16 residues. Germline CDR1 and CDR2: SEHNR and FQNEAQ (reference sequence). Between the trimmed V and J ends, which lost 3 bases and 1 base, there was a span of 10 bases. CDR3 sequence (DNA): TGTGCCAGCAGCTTGGGGGCGGGGTCTGGGGCCAACGTCCTGACTTTC. It specifies CASSLGAGSGANVLTF.

This chain uses TRBV11-2 with TRBJ2-7; D gene uncertain. This CDR3 region has 14 residues. The V end was cut by 5 bases, the J end by 7 bases, with 18 bases between. Germline V gene lookup returns CDR1 SGHAT and CDR2 FQNNGV. The CDR3 DNA sequence: TGTGCCAGCAGCCTTAGCCCGGCTGAGTTGGAGCAGTACTTC. Translation gives CASSLSPAELEQYF.

V gene TRBV9 combines with J gene TRBJ2-3, with D tentatively TRBD1 or TRBD2 (7 bases each). This CDR3 has 15 residues. Trimming stripped 4 bases from V and 0 bases from J, with 12 bases between. Germline V CDR1 and CDR2: SGDLS, YYNGEE. The CDR3 reads CASSREGASTDTQYF. The CDR3 DNA reads TGTGCCAGCAGCAGGGAGGGGGCGAGCACAGATACGCAGTATTTT.

This clonotype showed up just a few times. The V and J genes are TRBV20-1 and TRBJ2-1; the D is unclear. Germline lookup yields CDR1 DFQATT and CDR2 SNEGSKA (reference sequence). V dropped 6 bases and J dropped 8 bases, with 14 bases sitting between them. CDR3 length: 12 amino acids. The CDR3 bases are TGCAGTGCAGGGTACTCAAGCGATGAGCAGTTCTTC. Its translation: CSAGYSSDEQFF.

This clonotype has ten or more counts. The V gene is TRBV6-5, the J gene TRBJ1-2; 7 bases are a match to TRBD1. This CDR3 contains 15 residues. Per the germline V gene, CDR1 is MNHEY and CDR2 is SVGAGI. V trimming: 4 bases; J trimming: 0 bases; junction bases outside the gene matches: 5. The CDR3 sequence: CASSLRDRPNYGYTF. The CDR3 DNA is TGTGCCAGCAGTTTAAGGGACAGACCTAACTATGGCTACACCTTC.

This chain's CDR3 is CSAREGVRGWNTGELFF. CDR3 in DNA: TGCAGTGCTAGAGAAGGTGTAAGGGGGTGGAACACCGGGGAGCTGTTTTTT. This rearrangement joins TRBV20-1 to TRBJ2-2; D may be TRBD1 (6 bases). V dropped 0 bases and J dropped 1 base, with 15 bases sitting between them. This CDR3 is 17 amino acids long. Germline CDR1 is DFQATT and CDR2 is SNEGSKA (reference sequence).

Remarks on this clonotype: A single base separates this from a much larger clone, so it may be a read error. The genes are TRBV29-1 and TRBJ2-5; D not certain. There are 12 residues in the CDR3. Germline loops: CDR1 SQVTM, CDR2 ANQGSEA. The CDR3 DNA reads TGCAGCGTTCTTCCTGAAGCAGAGACCCTGTACTTC. It encodes CSVLPEAETLYF.

The chain joins TRBV13 to TRBJ1-6, with a tentative D call TRBD1 (5 bases). The CDR3 is 15 residues long. In germline, CDR1 is PRHDT, CDR2 FYEKMQ (reference sequence). Deletions cut 5 bases from V and 8 bases from J, with 16 bases between. DNA for the CDR3: TGTGCCAGCAGCCTTAGGGACGGGGTTGATTCACCCCTCCACTTT. Amino acid sequence: CASSLRDGVDSPLHF.

In regard to this clonotype: A read error is possible here, since a much larger clone lies one base away. J is TRBJ2-5 and V is TRBV24-1; D is undetermined. The CDR3 is 13 amino acids. The V gene lost 8 bases and the J gene lost 11 bases, with 20 bases spanning the gap. Germline V gene data show CDR1 as KGHDR and CDR2 as SFDVKD. The CDR3 loop reads CATMPPGNNEQYF. The CDR3 region has the DNA TGTGCCACCATGCCGCCGGGTAACAATGAGCAGTACTTC.

This chain uses TRBV28 with TRBJ2-7; weak D call: TRBD2 (6 bases). The V gene lost 6 bases and the J gene lost 4 bases, with 13 bases spanning the gap. There are 13 residues in the CDR3. The germline CDR1 and CDR2 sequences are MDHEN and SYDVKM. The CDR3 is CASRSRDLYEQYF. DNA of the CDR3: TGTGCCAGCAGGAGCCGGGACTTATACGAGCAGTACTTC.

The rearrangement links TRBV30 to TRBJ2-2; 7 bases fit TRBD1. The germline V gene has CDR1 GTSNPN and CDR2 SVGIG (reference sequence). Trimming removed 3 bases from V and 4 bases from J; junction bases left unmatched: 8. The CDR3 covers 15 residues. The CDR3 loop is CAWRGGDASTGELFF. The CDR3 DNA reads TGTGCCTGGAGAGGGGGCGACGCGAGCACCGGGGAGCTGTTTTTT.

This clonotype has more than one count but fewer than ten. The rearrangement links TRBV20-1 to TRBJ2-4; maybe TRBD2 (5 bases). Germline values: CDR1 DFQATT, CDR2 SNEGSKA (reference sequence). V shed 0 bases and J shed 7 bases, with 13 bases lying between them. This CDR3 has 14 residues. CDR3 in DNA: TGCAGTGCTAGAGATGGAGGCAGCTGGAACATTCAGTACTTC. This sequence encodes CSARDGGSWNIQYF.

To note about this clonotype: At one end, the junction sequence differs from germline, possibly due to a read error. The CDR3 region is CTSSHYSYNEQFF. CDR3 nucleotides: TGTACCAGCAGCCACTACTCCTACAATGAGCAGTTCTTC. The chain has TRBV12-3 or TRBV12-4 and TRBJ2-1; D ambiguous. This CDR3 has 13 residues.

This clonotype appeared a few times. This chain connects TRBV30 to TRBJ2-7; either TRBD1 or TRBD2 may supply D (5 bases each). The CDR3 covers 11 residues. The V gene's germline CDR1 is GTSNPN and CDR2 SVGIG (reference sequence). V gave up 8 bases and J gave up 10 bases, with 18 bases separating them. The CDR3 sequence is CAGTTSGVQYF. The CDR3 DNA is TGTGCCGGGACCACGTCGGGTGTTCAGTACTTC.

The chain recombines TRBV10-3 with TRBJ2-3; D is undetermined. Germline V lookup: CDR1 ENHRY, CDR2 SYGVKD. This CDR3 region has 11 residues. V was clipped by 4 bases and J by 6 bases, with 5 bases between them. CDR3 DNA: TGTGCCATCAGTGGATATGATACGCAGTATTTT. Translating gives CAISGYDTQYF.

The chain joins TRBV9 to TRBJ1-5; D is uncertain. Trimming removed 2 bases from V and 7 bases from J, with 13 bases in between. Germline CDR1 and CDR2: SGDLS and YYNGEE. This CDR3 contains 14 residues. The CDR3 sequence: CASSVGEGSQPQHF. Here the CDR3 DNA reads TGTGCCAGCAGCGTTGGAGAGGGAAGCCAGCCCCAGCATTTT.